Listed below are T cell receptor beta chains from one sample, sequenced in a study of identical twins. Using its own MiXCR run on the 5' RACE reads, TCRdb lists one record per CDR3 protein. This sample has 1.5 million to 2 million distinct CDR3 sequences; 25% to 35% occur once, and the top ten carry under 0.35%. The sequenced sample was cord blood. The receptors were sampled from a newborn girl in good health. CDR3s include the opening cysteine and the closing phenylalanine or tryptophan. A D gene is named only where the DNA matches it firmly. The listing skips clone size in some rows; elsewhere it reads once, few, many or a size class.

j_gene,abundance,d_gene,v_gene,CDR3aa,CDR3nt
TRBJ1-1,NA,NA,TRBV10-3,CAIGTNTEAFF,TGTGCCATCGGGACGAACACTGAAGCTTTCTTT
TRBJ2-7,few,TRBD2,TRBV3-1,CASSQGGLAEFFSYNEQYF,TGTGCCAGCAGCCAAGGGGGACTAGCGGAATTCTTCTCCTACAATGAGCAGTACTTC
TRBJ2-1,few,TRBD1,TRBV18,CASSTRDRVKHEQFF,TGTGCCAGCTCAACCCGGGACAGGGTGAAACATGAGCAGTTCTTC
TRBJ1-2,many,TRBD1,TRBV27,CASSLQGYGYGYTF,TGTGCCAGCAGCTTACAGGGGTATGGCTATGGCTACACCTTC
TRBJ2-1,NA,NA,TRBV11-2,CASSLGLREGTRSYNEQFF,TGTGCCAGCAGCTTAGGGCTTCGTGAGGGGACTCGATCCTACAATGAGCAGTTCTTC
TRBJ2-7,few,TRBD2,TRBV5-5,CASSLAGVFGGSHEQYF,TGTGCCAGCAGCTTGGCCGGGGTTTTCGGGGGGAGCCACGAGCAGTACTTC
TRBJ1-6,few,NA,TRBV4-2,CASSQSGITDSPLHF,TGTGCCAGCAGCCAATCTGGCATCACGGATTCACCCCTCCACTTT
TRBJ1-1,few,TRBD1,TRBV9,CASSVVRTYRGRGTEAFF,TGTGCCAGCAGCGTAGTGAGGACCTACAGGGGGCGAGGTACTGAAGCTTTCTTT
TRBJ2-1,NA,TRBD2,TRBV6-6,CASSDTLAGGDEQFF,TGTGCCAGCAGTGACACACTAGCGGGAGGTGATGAGCAGTTCTTC
TRBJ2-7,NA,TRBD2,TRBV3-1,CASSQGGGGHSYEQYF,TGTGCCAGCAGCCAAGGCGGCGGGGGTCACTCCTACGAGCAGTACTTC